These 32 T cell receptor beta chains were sequenced from one sample in a study of T cells after yellow fever vaccination. TCRdb reprocessed the 5' RACE reads with MiXCR, giving one entry per CDR3 protein. This sample has 95,000 to 150,000 distinct CDR3 sequences; nearly 15% occur once, and the top ten carry roughly 47%. Sample: CD8+ T cells sorted from PBMCs, taken 5 days after the yellow fever booster vaccination. These receptors all stem from a man aged 18 to 30 who received the YFV17D yellow fever vaccine.

This clonotype was counted ten times or more. The rearrangement joins TRBV28 to TRBJ2-4; 9 nucleotides align to TRBD1. The germline V gene encodes CDR1 MDHEN and CDR2 SYDVKM. CDR3 length equals 16 residues. V trimming: 6 bases; J trimming: 2 bases; junction bases outside the gene matches: 8. CDR3 residues: CASRQGARVTKNIQYF. The CDR3 bases are TGTGCCAGCAGACAGGGGGCGCGTGTAACCAAAAACATTCAGTACTTC. Full variable domain (remainder filled in from reference TRBV28 and TRBJ2-4): DVKVTQSSRYLVKRTGEKVFLECVQDMDHENMFWYRQDPGLGLRLIYFSYDVKMKEKGDIPEGYSVSREKKERFSLILESASTNQTSMYLCASRQGARVTKNIQYFGAGTRLSVL.

The chain recombines TRBV4-1 with TRBJ2-1, with 8 nucleotides matching TRBD2. The length of the CDR3 is 16 residues. Germline CDR1 reads MGHRA; CDR2 reads YSYEKL. Losses at the gene ends were 2 bases for V and 4 bases for J; bases not matched to a gene: 7. The CDR3 DNA sequence: TGCGCCAGCAGCCAACCTCCGGGACTAGAGTACAATGAGCAGTTCTTC. It yields the protein CASSQPPGLEYNEQFF.

This clonotype was picked up many times. This sequence joins TRBV9 and TRBJ2-1; D unresolved. The V gene's germline CDR1 is SGDLS and CDR2 YYNGEE. V was cut by 0 bases and J by 0 bases, with 4 bases left in between. This CDR3 contains 14 residues. The CDR3 region is CASSVEDSYNEQFF. As DNA, the CDR3 is TGTGCCAGCAGCGTAGAGGACTCCTACAATGAGCAGTTCTTC.

The gene calls are TRBV7-9 and TRBJ2-5, with 8 bases identical to TRBD1. Germline V gives CDR1 SEHNR, CDR2 FQNEAQ (reference sequence). V lost 5 bases, J lost 2 bases, and 10 bases stayed unmatched. The length of the CDR3 is 16 residues. CDR3 in amino acids: CASSKLIRQGQETQYF. CDR3 DNA: TGTGCCAGCAGCAAGCTAATTAGACAGGGGCAAGAGACCCAGTACTTC.

This clonotype was counted a single time. CDR3 nucleotides: TGCAGCGTTGGGGGGTTCGGGACTGAAGCTTTCTTT. The encoded protein is CSVGGFGTEAFF. The chain uses TRBV29-1 and TRBJ1-1; a weak D match, TRBD1 (5 bases). Trimming pared 4 bases from V and 5 bases from J, leaving 11 bases between. CDR1 is SQVTM and CDR2 is ANQGSEA in the germline V gene. The CDR3 extends over 12 amino acids.

The V gene is TRBV14, the J gene TRBJ1-2; 7 nucleotides align to TRBD1. The CDR3 is 14 residues long. Germline loops: CDR1 SGHDN, CDR2 FVKESK. V was clipped by 4 bases and J by 2 bases; unmatched bases: 4. CDR3 coding DNA: TGTGCCAGCAGCCCCAGGGGGATCAACTATGGCTACACCTTC. Translated: CASSPRGINYGYTF.

A few counts support this clonotype. The J gene is TRBJ2-3, the V gene TRBV7-9; tentatively, D is TRBD1 (6 bases). V was shortened by 2 bases and J by 2 bases, with 8 bases between the two germline ends. CDR3 length: 14 amino acids. The germline V gene encodes CDR1 SEHNR and CDR2 FQNEAQ (reference sequence). The CDR3 region is CASSLTGNTDTQYF. CDR3 nucleotide sequence: TGTGCCAGCAGCTTAACAGGGAACACAGATACGCAGTATTTT.

The V call is TRBV15, the J call TRBJ2-2; D is possibly TRBD2 (5 bases). The CDR3 sequence is 16 residues long. V lost 1 base and J lost 3, with 12 bases in between. Per the germline V gene, CDR1 is LNHNV and CDR2 is YYDKDF (reference sequence). Here the CDR3 DNA reads TGTGCCACCAGCAGAGTTTCCGGGCGGGACACCGGGGAGCTGTTTTTT. Residues: CATSRVSGRDTGELFF.

This clonotype has only a few counts. As DNA, the CDR3 is TGTGCCAGCAGCGTCGGGACAGGGGGTCCTGATGGCTACACCTTC. Protein product: CASSVGTGGPDGYTF. The chain is built from TRBV27 and TRBJ1-2; 11 bases match TRBD1. This CDR3 spans 15 amino acids. J gave up 6 bases and V 6 bases, and 9 bases lay outside the gene matches. Germline V CDR1 and CDR2: MNHEY, SMNVEV (reference sequence).

This rearrangement joins TRBV9 to TRBJ1-1; TRBD1 matches 7 bases. This CDR3 region has 15 residues. V shed 6 bases, J shed 0 bases, and the junction held 8 bases outside the gene matches. The germline V gene has CDR1 SGDLS and CDR2 YYNGEE. The CDR3 protein is CASTPRDRLNTEAFF. The CDR3 DNA reads as TGTGCCAGCACCCCGAGGGACAGACTGAACACTGAAGCTTTCTTT.

This clonotype has a handful of counts. J is TRBJ2-3 and V is TRBV29-1; 7 bases align to TRBD2. This CDR3 contains 17 residues. CDR1 and CDR2 (germline): SQVTM, ANQGSEA. V gave up 6 bases and J gave up 2 bases; unmatched junction bases: 17. The CDR3 reads CSVEGEPLAVYTDTQYF. CDR3 nucleotides: TGCAGCGTGGAGGGCGAACCCCTAGCGGTCTACACAGATACGCAGTATTTT.

At least ten counts were recorded for this clonotype. The CDR3 protein is CASSQSSRGHQPQHF. DNA of the CDR3: TGTGCCAGTTCTCAAAGCTCCAGGGGGCATCAGCCCCAGCATTTT. The V and J genes are TRBV19 and TRBJ1-5; 8 positions match TRBD1. CDR1 is LNHDA and CDR2 is SQIVND in the germline V gene (reference sequence). There are 15 residues in the CDR3. The ends lost 8 bases at V and 5 bases at J; junction bases unmatched: 11.

The chain links TRBV12-3 or TRBV12-4 to TRBJ1-5; 7 positions match TRBD1. V lost 5 bases to trimming and J lost 2 bases; unmatched junction nucleotides: 6. The CDR3 is 15 amino acids. In DNA form, the CDR3 reads TGTGCCAGCAGTCCCACAGGGGAGGGCAATCAGCCCCAGCATTTT. As protein: CASSPTGEGNQPQHF.

This clonotype was counted at least ten times. The gene calls are TRBV19 and TRBJ1-5; D gene unclear. V shed 7 bases and J shed 3 bases, with 13 bases lying between them. Germline CDR1 and CDR2: LNHDA and SQIVND (reference sequence). This CDR3 has 14 amino acids. CDR3 DNA sequence: TGTGCCAGTAACCCTCCAGCGCCCAATCAGCCCCAGCATTTT. Residues: CASNPPAPNQPQHF.

This clonotype came up a few times. The chain has TRBV7-8 and TRBJ1-1; no definite D call. Germline CDR1 is SGHVS and CDR2 is FQNEAQ. This CDR3 is built from 13 residues. The germline V and J ends were trimmed by 4 bases and 6 bases, with 12 bases remaining between them. The CDR3 sequence: CASSSNGSPEAFF. The CDR3 region has the DNA TGTGCCAGCAGCTCAAATGGGTCGCCTGAAGCTTTCTTT.

In its sample, this clonotype was seen many times. V and J are TRBV7-9 and TRBJ2-3, with 7 bases aligning to TRBD1. V trimming: 8 bases; J trimming: 0 bases; junction bases outside the gene matches: 14. Germline CDR1 is SEHNR and CDR2 is FQNEAQ (reference sequence). This CDR3 comprises 17 residues. The CDR3 region is CASGRSGQIISTDTQYF. The CDR3 nucleotides read TGTGCCAGCGGCAGGTCGGGACAGATAATTAGCACAGATACGCAGTATTTT.

There are a few counts of this clonotype. CDR3 sequence: CASSPRGREGDEQFF. The DNA for the CDR3 is TGTGCCAGCAGTCCTAGGGGGCGAGAGGGGGATGAGCAGTTCTTC. The chain carries TRBV27 and TRBJ2-1; 7 bases map to TRBD1. CDR3 length equals 15 residues. The V gene's germline CDR1 is MNHEY and CDR2 SMNVEV (reference sequence). The V and J ends lost 5 bases and 8 bases, in that order; junction bases with no gene match: 12.

The chain links TRBV12-5 to TRBJ2-5; TRBD2 aligns across 12 bases. The J segment lost 5 bases and the V segment lost 6 bases, leaving 4 bases of the junction unmatched. This CDR3 contains 14 residues. Germline CDR1 is LGHNT and CDR2 is FRNRAP. CDR3 amino acids: CASGTSGGRETQYF. In DNA, the CDR3 is TGTGCTAGTGGGACTAGCGGGGGACGGGAGACCCAGTACTTC.

This clonotype was observed a few times. This chain connects TRBV7-9 to TRBJ1-1; 11 bases fit TRBD1. The germline CDR1 and CDR2 sequences are SEHNR and FQNEAQ (reference sequence). The J segment lost 4 bases and the V segment lost 0 bases, leaving 4 bases of the junction unmatched. The CDR3 covers 16 residues. Here the CDR3 DNA reads TGTGCCAGCAGCTTAGCGGACAGGGGGCCTGGCACTGAAGCTTTCTTT. Amino acids: CASSLADRGPGTEAFF.

This clonotype was seen repeatedly, ten times or more. This chain uses TRBV7-9 with TRBJ1-1; unclear D gene. V lost 5 bases and J lost 5, with 3 bases in between. CDR3 length equals 10 residues. Germline-derived CDR1 and CDR2 are SEHNR and FQNEAQ (reference sequence). The CDR3 is CASSHTEAFF. DNA of the CDR3: TGTGCCAGCAGCCATACTGAAGCTTTCTTT. Using reference TRBV7-9 and TRBJ1-1 for the parts outside the CDR3, the full variable domain is DTGVSQNPRHKITKRGQNVTFRCDPISEHNRLYWYRQTLGQGPEFLTYFQNEAQLEKSRLLSDRFSAERPKGSFSTLEIQRTEQGDSAMYLCASSHTEAFFGQGTRLTVV.

This clonotype has more than one count but fewer than ten. The CDR3 loop reads CASSATGRHTEAFF. The CDR3 DNA sequence: TGCGCCAGCAGCGCGACAGGGAGGCACACTGAAGCTTTCTTT. The chain is built from TRBV5-1 and TRBJ1-1; 7 bases map to TRBD1. The CDR3 extends over 14 amino acids. V lost 4 bases to trimming and J lost 3 bases; unmatched junction nucleotides: 6. The germline V gene encodes CDR1 SGHRS and CDR2 YFSETQ.

Regarding this clonotype: The CDR3 carries no conserved terminal phenylalanine or tryptophan, so it likely arises from a read error. It is unclear where the CDR3 begins or ends on the DNA, so no DNA is shown, and the CDR3 is as TCRdb lists it. The rearrangement uses TRBV6-7 and TRBJ1-1; TRBD1 is the table's D call, not checked against the DNA. TRBV6-7 is classed as an ORF, of uncertain function. The CDR3 length equals 9 residues, ends included. The CDR3 loop reads CASSSTGFR.

This clonotype was counted at least ten times. The chain carries TRBV7-2 and TRBJ1-6, with 8 bases that match TRBD1. Trimming took 4 bases from V and 5 from J; bases not matched to a gene: 4. Germline CDR1 and CDR2: SGHTA and FQGNSA. The CDR3 has 15 amino acids. The CDR3 is CASSWGQADNSPLHF. DNA for the CDR3: TGTGCCAGCAGCTGGGGACAGGCCGATAATTCACCCCTCCACTTT. Combining the CDR3 with reference TRBV7-2 and TRBJ1-6 gives the whole variable domain GAGVSQSPSNKVTEKGKDVELRCDPISGHTALYWYRQSLGQGLEFLIYFQGNSAPDKSGLPSDRFSAERTGGSVSTLTIQRTQQEDSAVYLCASSWGQADNSPLHFGNGTRLTVT.

V and J are TRBV7-9 and TRBJ2-1; possible D gene TRBD2, 5 bases. Germline V lookup: CDR1 SEHNR, CDR2 FQNEAQ (reference sequence). The V and J ends lost 6 bases and 8 bases respectively, with 14 bases between them. The CDR3 extends over 13 amino acids. The CDR3 coding sequence is TGTGCCAGCAGGGGCTTGGGAGATCATGAGCAGTTCTTC. Its translation: CASRGLGDHEQFF.

V and J are TRBV7-6 and TRBJ2-5; TRBD2 aligns across 10 bases. The CDR3 has 13 residues. Germline trimming cut 4 bases from V and 5 bases from J; bases unmatched to any gene: 1. Germline V CDR1 and CDR2: SGHVS, FNYEAQ. The DNA for the CDR3 is TGTGCCAGCAGCTCGGGACTAGCGGAGACCCAGTACTTC. Its translation is CASSSGLAETQYF.

The chain uses TRBV27 and TRBJ1-6; 7 positions match TRBD1. The CDR3 is made up of 16 amino acids. V dropped 4 bases and J dropped 7; count of bases not matched to a gene: 10. The germline CDR1 and CDR2 sequences are MNHEY and SMNVEV (reference sequence). CDR3 bases: TGTGCCAGCAGTTCAGGGGGAGGGGGATTCAATTCACCCCTCCACTTT. This sequence encodes CASSSGGGGFNSPLHF.

This clonotype has a handful of counts. V usage is TRBV6-5 and J usage is TRBJ2-1; D may be TRBD2 (5 bases). The CDR3 is 14 residues long. Trimming left V 5 bases short and J 0 bases short, with 8 bases between. The V gene's germline CDR1 is MNHEY and CDR2 SVGAGI. CDR3 sequence (DNA): TGTGCCAGCAGTCACGGGGACTCCTACAATGAGCAGTTCTTC. Amino acids: CASSHGDSYNEQFF.

The chain links TRBV6-5 to TRBJ2-5; D not resolved. Germline lookup yields CDR1 MNHEY and CDR2 SVGAGI. CDR3 length: 15 amino acids. Trimming removed 0 bases from V and 2 bases from J, with 10 bases in between. The CDR3 DNA sequence: TGTGCCAGCAGTTACTCCCTCGGGCTTCAAGAGACCCAGTACTTC. This codes for CASSYSLGLQETQYF.

This clonotype has just a few counts. The gene calls are TRBV14 and TRBJ2-1, with 7 bases identical to TRBD2. Unmatched junction bases numbered 9, after V lost 2 bases and J lost 5 bases. Germline CDR1 reads SGHDN; CDR2 reads FVKESK. CDR3 length: 16 amino acids. CDR3 protein: CASSQFFGTTHNEQFF. The CDR3 region has the DNA TGTGCCAGCAGCCAATTTTTCGGGACTACCCACAATGAGCAGTTCTTC.

The J gene is TRBJ2-2, the V gene TRBV7-2; perhaps TRBD2 as D (6 bases). Between the trimmed V and J ends, which lost 1 base and 6 bases, there was a span of 15 bases. The germline gives CDR1 SGHTA, CDR2 FQGNSA. CDR3 size: 16 residues. The CDR3 nucleotides read TGTGCCAGCAGCTTAGAAGGGCGGCTAGCGCCCGGGGAGCTGTTTTTT. Residues: CASSLEGRLAPGELFF.

This chain uses TRBV6-2 or TRBV6-3 with TRBJ1-4, with D maybe TRBD1 (6 bases). Germline loops: CDR1 MNHEY, CDR2 SVGEGT. The CDR3 has 12 residues. V was cut by 11 bases and J by 8 bases, with 15 bases left in between. As DNA, the CDR3 is TGTGCCTCCCACGGGGGCCGGGAAAAACTGTTTTTT. This gives the protein CASHGGREKLFF.

The chain has TRBV4-2 and TRBJ2-1, with 9 nucleotides matching TRBD2. V gave up 0 bases and J gave up 1 base; unmatched junction bases: 1. The germline CDR1 and CDR2 sequences are LGHNA and YNFKEQ. The CDR3 length is 16 residues. The CDR3 region is CASSQDTSGSYNEQFF. CDR3 sequence (DNA): TGTGCCAGCAGCCAAGATACTAGCGGGTCCTACAATGAGCAGTTCTTC.